The source of this T cell receptor (beta chain) is a study of vaccination and CD4 T cells after COVID-19. Study context: Across the group, participants received two doses of either BNT162b2 or mRNA-1273 vaccine.

Cultured CD4+ T-cell DNA underwent Oncomine TCR Beta short-read sequencing. TCRdb re-analysed the PCR reads in MiXCR, keeping a single row per CDR3 protein. The sample records about 18,000 distinct CDR3 sequences, 47% being singletons. Notes on this clonotype: Its antigen is unidentified.

Specified time point: late sampling 161 to 241 days after vaccination in three convalescent patients. Treatment specified: roughly 10-day PBMC culture with coronavirus spike peptide pools or control peptides (ViraFEST assay). The length of the CDR3 is 13 residues. Germline values: CDR1 SGHTA, CDR2 FQGTGA. V was pared by 7 bases and J by 7 bases, with 13 bases between. This TCR came from a human donor who had recovered from COVID-19. The V gene is TRBV7-3, the J gene TRBJ2-2; tentative D call: TRBD1 (6 bases). The sample was CD4+ T cells from blood, cultured in vitro, taken about 7 months after SARS-CoV-2 vaccination. CDR3 in DNA: TGTGCCAGCACCAAACAGGGTATCGGGGAGCTGTTTTTT. Amino acid sequence: CASTKQGIGELFF.